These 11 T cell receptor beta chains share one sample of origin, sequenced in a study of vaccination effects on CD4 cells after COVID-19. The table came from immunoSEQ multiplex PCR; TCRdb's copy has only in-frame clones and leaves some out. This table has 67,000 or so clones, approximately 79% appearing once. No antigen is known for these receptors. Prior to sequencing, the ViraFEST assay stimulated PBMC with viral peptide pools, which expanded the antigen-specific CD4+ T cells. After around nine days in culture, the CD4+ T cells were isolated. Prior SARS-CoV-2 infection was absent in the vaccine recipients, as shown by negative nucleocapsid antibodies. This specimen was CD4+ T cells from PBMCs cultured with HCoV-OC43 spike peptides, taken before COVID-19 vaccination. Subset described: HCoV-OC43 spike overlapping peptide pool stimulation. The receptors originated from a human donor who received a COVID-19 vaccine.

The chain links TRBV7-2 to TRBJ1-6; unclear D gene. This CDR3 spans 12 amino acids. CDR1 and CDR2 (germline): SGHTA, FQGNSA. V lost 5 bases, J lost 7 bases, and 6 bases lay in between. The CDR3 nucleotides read TGTGCCAGCAGCCTTAGAAATTCACCCCTCCACTTT. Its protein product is CASSLRNSPLHF. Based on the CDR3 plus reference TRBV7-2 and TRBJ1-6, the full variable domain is GAGVSQSPSNKVTEKGKDVELRCDPISGHTALYWYRQSLGQGLEFLIYFQGNSAPDKSGLPSDRFSAERTGGSVSTLTIQRTQQEDSAVYLCASSLRNSPLHFGNGTRLTVT.

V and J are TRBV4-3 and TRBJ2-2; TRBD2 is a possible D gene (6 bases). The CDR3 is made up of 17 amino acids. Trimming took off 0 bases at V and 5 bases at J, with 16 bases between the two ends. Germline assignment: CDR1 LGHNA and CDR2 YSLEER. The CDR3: CASSQDMGGTETGELFF. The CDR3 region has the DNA TGCGCCAGCAGCCAAGATATGGGAGGTACGGAAACCGGGGAGCTGTTTTTT.

DNA of the CDR3: TGCGCCAGCAGTGATACCGGGACAGGGTCTACGCAGTATTTT. Its protein product is CASSDTGTGSTQYF. The chain is built from TRBV10-1 and TRBJ2-3; 9 bases are a match to TRBD1. J was trimmed by 8 bases and V by 3 bases; bases with no gene match: 6. The CDR3 is 14 amino acids. The V gene's germline CDR1 is WNHNN and CDR2 SYGVQD (reference sequence).

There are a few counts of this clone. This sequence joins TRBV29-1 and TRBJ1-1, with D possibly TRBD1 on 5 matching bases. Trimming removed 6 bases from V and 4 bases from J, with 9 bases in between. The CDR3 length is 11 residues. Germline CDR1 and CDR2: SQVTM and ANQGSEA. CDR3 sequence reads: CSVVRVTEAFF. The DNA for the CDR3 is TGCAGCGTGGTCAGGGTCACTGAAGCTTTCTTT.

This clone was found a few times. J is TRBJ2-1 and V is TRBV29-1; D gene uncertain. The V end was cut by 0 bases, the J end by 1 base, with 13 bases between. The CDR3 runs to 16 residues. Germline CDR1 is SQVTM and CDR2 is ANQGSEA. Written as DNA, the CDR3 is TGCAGCGTTGAAGAGGCGGACGTTGGTTCCTACAATGAGCAGTTCTTC. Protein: CSVEEADVGSYNEQFF.

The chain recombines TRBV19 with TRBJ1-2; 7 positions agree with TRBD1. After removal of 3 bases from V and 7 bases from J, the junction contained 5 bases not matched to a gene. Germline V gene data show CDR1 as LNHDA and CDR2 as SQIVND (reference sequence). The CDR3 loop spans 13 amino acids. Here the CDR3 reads CASSIEQGLGYTF. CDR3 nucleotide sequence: TGTGCCAGTAGTATTGAACAGGGGCTTGGCTACACCTTC.

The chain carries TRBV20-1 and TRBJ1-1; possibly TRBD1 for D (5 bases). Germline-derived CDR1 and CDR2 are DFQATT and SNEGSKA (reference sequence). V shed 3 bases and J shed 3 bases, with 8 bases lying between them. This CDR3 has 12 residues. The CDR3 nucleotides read TGCAGTGCTAGTGTCAGGGACACTGAAGCTTTCTTT. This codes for CSASVRDTEAFF.

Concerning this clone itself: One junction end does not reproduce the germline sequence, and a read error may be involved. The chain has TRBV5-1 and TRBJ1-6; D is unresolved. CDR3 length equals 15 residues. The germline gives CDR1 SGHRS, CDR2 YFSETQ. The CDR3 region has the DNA TGCGCCAGCAGCTTCCTCCCAACCTATGATTCACCCCTCCACTTT. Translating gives CASSFLPTYDSPLHF.

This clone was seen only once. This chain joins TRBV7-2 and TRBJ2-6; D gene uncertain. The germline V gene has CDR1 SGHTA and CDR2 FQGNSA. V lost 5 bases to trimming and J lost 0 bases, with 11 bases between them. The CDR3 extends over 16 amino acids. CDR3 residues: CASSIRTVSGANVLTF. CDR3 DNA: TGTGCCAGCAGCATTAGGACGGTCTCTGGGGCCAACGTCCTGACTTTC.

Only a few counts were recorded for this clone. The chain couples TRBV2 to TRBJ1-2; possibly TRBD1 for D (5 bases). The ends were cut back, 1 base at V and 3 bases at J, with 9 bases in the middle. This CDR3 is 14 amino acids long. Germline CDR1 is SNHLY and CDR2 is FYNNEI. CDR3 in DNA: TGTGCCAGCAGTGAAGTGGGGGAGTACTATGGCTACACCTTC. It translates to CASSEVGEYYGYTF.

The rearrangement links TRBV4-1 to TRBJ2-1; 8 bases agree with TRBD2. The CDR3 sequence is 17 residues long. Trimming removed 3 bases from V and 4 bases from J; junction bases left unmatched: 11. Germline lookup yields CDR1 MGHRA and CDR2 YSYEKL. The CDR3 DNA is TGCGCCAGCAGCCAGCGCGGCGGGGGGCTGGGTTACAATGAGCAGTTCTTC. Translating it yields CASSQRGGGLGYNEQFF.